Below, 30 T cell receptor beta chains from the same sample are listed, as sequenced in a study of blood T cells in healthy people across ages. The second PCR ran roughly 6 to 12 cycles with a sample-barcoded 5' primer and J-beta primers. TCRdb processed the 5' RACE reads anew with MiXCR; each CDR3 protein has one entry. The sample records about 830,000 distinct CDR3 sequences, under 80% being singletons. The sequenced material came from blood. All receptors derive from a man aged 25 to 40 in good health.

The chain links TRBV28 to TRBJ2-3; 7 nucleotides agree with TRBD1. V gave up 10 bases and J gave up 5 bases; unmatched junction bases: 6. The CDR3 contains 12 residues. In germline, CDR1 is MDHEN, CDR2 SYDVKM. CDR3 coding DNA: TGTGCCATCGGACAGGTGGGAGATACGCAGTATTTT. This translates into CAIGQVGDTQYF.

The V call is TRBV6-2 or TRBV6-3, the J call TRBJ2-5; tentatively, D is TRBD2 (5 bases). This CDR3 has 16 amino acids. CDR1 is MNHEY, CDR2 SVGEGT, per germline. Trimming left V 2 bases short and J 0 bases short, with 13 bases between. For the CDR3, the DNA is TGTGCCAGCAGTTACACGCTTGCAGCGGACCAAGAGACCCAGTACTTC. This codes for CASSYTLAADQETQYF.

A few counts support this clonotype. For the CDR3, the DNA is TGTGCCATCAGTGAGTCGAGACGGGGGACAGGAAACTCTGGGGCCAACGTCCTGACTTTC. Its translation is CAISESRRGTGNSGANVLTF. This chain links TRBV10-3 with TRBJ2-6; TRBD1 agrees at 8 bases. The CDR3 sequence is 20 residues long. Germline CDR1 is ENHRY and CDR2 is SYGVKD. J was trimmed by 0 bases and V by 0 bases; bases with no gene match: 10.

Worth noting for this clonotype: One end of the junction is discordant with germline, which a read error may explain. The rearrangement links TRBV12-3 or TRBV12-4 to TRBJ2-4; 10 bases map to TRBD1. The end of the DNA is better explained by TRBJ2-5, so the J call may be wrong. The CDR3 is 16 amino acids. The CDR3 spells CAGSFFWTGGGETQYF. As DNA, the CDR3 is TGTGCCGGCAGTTTCTTTTGGACAGGGGGGGGCGAGACCCAGTACTTC.

V is TRBV9 and J is TRBJ2-5; 8 bases line up with TRBD2. The V gene end was trimmed by 0 bases and the J gene end by 5 bases; junction bases not matched to a gene: 9. The V gene's germline CDR1 is SGDLS and CDR2 YYNGEE. There are 16 residues in the CDR3. CDR3 nucleotide sequence: TGTGCCAGCAGCGTAGGGAGTAGCGGGGCCAGGGAGACCCAGTACTTC. As protein: CASSVGSSGARETQYF.

V usage is TRBV6-1 and J usage is TRBJ2-1; 11 positions agree with TRBD2. V gave up 9 bases and J gave up 7 bases; unmatched junction bases: 11. Germline V gives CDR1 MNHNS, CDR2 SASEGT. The CDR3 has 15 residues. The CDR3 protein is CASGPIAGGPNEQFF. The DNA for the CDR3 is TGTGCCAGTGGGCCTATAGCGGGGGGGCCGAATGAGCAGTTCTTC.

The J gene is TRBJ2-7, the V gene TRBV6-5; TRBD1 might be the D (6 bases). With 0 bases removed from V and 3 bases from J, the gap between germline ends came to 12 bases. CDR1 is MNHEY, CDR2 SVGAGI, per germline. The CDR3 length is 15 residues. The CDR3 reads CASSYSRGRGYEQYF. The CDR3, as DNA: TGTGCCAGCAGTTACTCGAGGGGCAGGGGCTACGAGCAGTACTTC.

This clonotype showed up just a few times. The rearrangement links TRBV7-2 to TRBJ2-3; the match to TRBD2 covers 10 bases. Germline values: CDR1 SGHTA, CDR2 FQGNSA. V gave up 4 bases and J gave up 5 bases; unmatched junction bases: 9. The CDR3 is made up of 16 amino acids. CDR3 nucleotides: TGTGCCAGCAGCTCCTACCAGCGGGGGGGAGGAGATACGCAGTATTTT. Amino acid sequence: CASSSYQRGGGDTQYF.

This clonotype was recorded once. The V gene is TRBV20-1, the J gene TRBJ2-7; unclear D gene. V was cut by 6 bases and J by 5 bases, with 5 bases left in between. The CDR3 has 9 amino acids. Germline V gene lookup returns CDR1 DFQATT and CDR2 SNEGSKA (reference sequence). In nucleotides, the CDR3 is TGCAGTGCCACCAACGAGCAGTACTTC. Translated: CSATNEQYF.

V and J are TRBV7-9 and TRBJ1-2; the D is unclear. The CDR3 extends over 14 amino acids. V was shortened by 1 base and J by 4 bases, with 10 bases between the two germline ends. Germline V gene lookup returns CDR1 SEHNR and CDR2 FQNEAQ (reference sequence). The CDR3: CASSLELLGYGYTF. The CDR3 region has the DNA TGTGCCAGCAGCTTAGAACTACTTGGCTATGGCTACACCTTC.

This clonotype was detected only once. The V gene is TRBV19, the J gene TRBJ1-6, with D possibly being TRBD1 (5 bases). CDR1 LNHDA and CDR2 SQIVND come from the germline V gene (reference sequence). Trimming removed 7 bases from V and 12 bases from J, with 28 bases in between. CDR3 length: 17 amino acids. The CDR3, as DNA: TGTGCCAGTACCCTAGACCCGCAGGGTTCTGATCGCGGACCCCTCCACTTT. Encoded protein: CASTLDPQGSDRGPLHF. The entire variable domain, with the rest obtained from reference TRBV19 and TRBJ1-6, is as follows: DGGITQSPKYLFRKEGQNVTLSCEQNLNHDAMYWYRQDPGQGLRLIYYSQIVNDFQKGDIAEGYSVSREKKESFPLTVTSAQKNPTAFYLCASTLDPQGSDRGPLHFGNGTRLTVT.

The rearrangement uses TRBV18 and TRBJ2-1; TRBD2 agrees at 10 bases. V lost 10 bases and J lost 6; bases outside the gene matches: 9. Germline V gene sequence: CDR1 KGHSH, CDR2 LQKENI. The CDR3 runs 14 residues. The CDR3 here is CATQTSGVFNEQFF. The CDR3 nucleotides read TGTGCCACCCAAACTAGCGGGGTCTTCAATGAGCAGTTCTTC.

The rearrangement uses TRBV3-1 and TRBJ1-1; unclear D gene. V lost 1 base, J lost 7 bases, and 13 bases lay in between. There are 14 residues in the CDR3. Germline loops: CDR1 LGHDT, CDR2 YNNKEL (reference sequence). CDR3 loop: CASSQVEDGREAFF. The DNA for the CDR3 is TGTGCCAGCAGCCAAGTGGAGGACGGCCGTGAAGCTTTCTTT.

V and J are TRBV10-3 and TRBJ2-3, with 7 bases identical to TRBD2. CDR1 is ENHRY, CDR2 SYGVKD, per germline. The CDR3 has 15 amino acids. The trim removed 11 bases at V and 0 bases at J, leaving 11 bases unmatched. CDR3 sequence: CAVRSGAISTDTQYF. Written as DNA, the CDR3 is TGTGCCGTGCGCAGCGGGGCTATCAGCACAGATACGCAGTATTTT.

The rearrangement uses TRBV6-5 and TRBJ2-1; D may be TRBD2 (5 bases). The V and J ends lost 2 bases and 4 bases respectively, with 12 bases between them. The CDR3 runs to 15 residues. The germline gives CDR1 MNHEY, CDR2 SVGAGI. The CDR3 region has the DNA TGTGCCAGCAGTTACGTGGACGGGAAATACAATGAGCAGTTCTTC. This codes for CASSYVDGKYNEQFF.

The V call is TRBV29-1, the J call TRBJ2-1; a possible D gene is TRBD2 (7 bases). Germline CDR1 reads SQVTM; CDR2 reads ANQGSEA. CDR3 length equals 13 residues. V gave up 7 bases and J gave up 9 bases, with 19 bases separating them. CDR3 amino acids: CSGAGAGVGEQFF. CDR3 in DNA: TGCAGCGGTGCGGGGGCCGGAGTTGGTGAGCAGTTCTTC.

The genes are TRBV21-1 and TRBJ1-2. TRBV21-1 is a documented pseudogene. The CDR3 loop spans 10 amino acids. CDR3 sequence (DNA): TGTGCCAGCATCCTCTATGACTACACCTTC. It codes for CASILYDYTF.

The CDR3 DNA follows: TGTGCCAGCAGCTTAGAGGGGGGGACAAACGCTAACAATGAGCAGTTCTTC. This sequence encodes CASSLEGGTNANNEQFF. The rearrangement uses TRBV5-5 and TRBJ2-1; weak D call: TRBD2 (7 bases). V was cut by 2 bases and J by 5 bases, with 20 bases left in between. The CDR3 is 17 amino acids. The V gene's germline CDR1 is SGHKS and CDR2 YYEKEE (reference sequence).

Written as DNA, the CDR3 is TGCGCCAGCAGCCAAGATCGTCGCAATCAGCCCCAGCATTTT. This sequence encodes CASSQDRRNQPQHF. The chain joins TRBV4-3 to TRBJ1-5; D gene ambiguous. The CDR3 sequence is 14 residues long. Trimming shortened V by 0 bases and J by 2 bases, and 5 bases separated the two germline ends. Looked up from germline, CDR1 is LGHNA and CDR2 is YSLEER.

The gene calls are TRBV11-3 and TRBJ2-1, with TRBD2 matching 9 bases. Germline loops: CDR1 SGHNT, CDR2 YENEEA. The CDR3 contains 16 residues. The V gene end was trimmed by 1 base and the J gene end by 7 bases; junction bases not matched to a gene: 8. The CDR3 nucleotides read TGTGCCAGCAGCTTAGGGCTAGCGGGGATATATAATGAGCAGTTCTTC. Its protein is CASSLGLAGIYNEQFF.

This clonotype was seen only a few times. The J gene is TRBJ1-1, the V gene TRBV29-1; weak D call: TRBD1 (5 bases). The CDR3 totals 15 residues. V lost 6 bases to trimming and J lost 1 base, with 18 bases between them. CDR1 and CDR2 from the germline V gene are SQVTM and ANQGSEA. CDR3 DNA sequence: TGCAGCGTCCTTCCCCCGGGAGGGACGAACACTGAAGCTTTCTTT. Protein product: CSVLPPGGTNTEAFF.

The CDR3 protein is CASSWGQAYYGYTF. CDR3 coding DNA: TGTGCCAGCAGTTGGGGACAGGCCTACTATGGCTACACCTTC. The chain couples TRBV6-5 to TRBJ1-2; 8 nucleotides agree with TRBD1. The CDR3 is made up of 14 amino acids. Trimming cost V 4 bases and J 3 bases; bases outside gene matches: 4. Germline V gene sequence: CDR1 MNHEY, CDR2 SVGAGI.

The chain is built from TRBV27 and TRBJ2-7; perhaps TRBD1 as D (7 bases). Germline assignment: CDR1 MNHEY and CDR2 SMNVEV (reference sequence). V shed 3 bases and J shed 3 bases, with 15 bases lying between them. The CDR3 totals 15 residues. The CDR3: CASSFGGGWFYEQYF. CDR3 nucleotides: TGTGCCAGCAGTTTCGGAGGGGGCTGGTTCTACGAGCAGTACTTC.

This clonotype was found once. This chain links TRBV3-1 with TRBJ2-7, with a weak D call TRBD1 (5 bases). Trimming removed 1 base from V and 3 bases from J, with 16 bases in between. The CDR3 runs to 16 residues. Germline CDR1 is LGHDT and CDR2 is YNNKEL (reference sequence). CDR3 sequence (DNA): TGTGCCAGCAGCCAAGGGTATTTCGGACACCGCTACGAGCAGTACTTC. Translation: CASSQGYFGHRYEQYF.

This clonotype was recorded once. Its ends do not fully match the called genes, so a read error is possible. The J gene is TRBJ2-2, the V gene TRBV20-1; TRBD2 aligns across 9 bases. The germline CDR1 and CDR2 sequences are DFQATT and SNEGSKA (reference sequence). The CDR3 is made up of 14 amino acids. CDR3 coding DNA: TGCAGTACTAGAGATCCTAGCGGGGCCGGGGAGCTGTTTTTT. Its translation: CSTRDPSGAGELFF.

J is TRBJ2-1 and V is TRBV6-5; D is perhaps TRBD1 (5 bases). Trimming removed 0 bases from V and 10 bases from J, with 10 bases in between. CDR3 length: 13 amino acids. The germline CDR1 and CDR2 sequences are MNHEY and SVGAGI. Here the CDR3 reads CASSYSGPGEQFF. The CDR3 DNA reads TGTGCCAGCAGTTACTCGGGGCCCGGGGAGCAGTTCTTC.

The V gene is TRBV9, the J gene TRBJ2-1, with 10 bases that match TRBD2. The V and J ends lost 2 bases and 5 bases, in that order; junction bases with no gene match: 4. CDR3 length equals 15 residues. Per germline, CDR1 SGDLS and CDR2 YYNGEE. As DNA, the CDR3 is TGTGCCAGCAGCGTCTCTAGCGGGGGCCACAATGAGCAGTTCTTC. Protein product: CASSVSSGGHNEQFF.

This sequence joins TRBV20-1 and TRBJ2-2, with D perhaps TRBD1 or TRBD2 (5 bases each). Deletions cut 5 bases from V and 7 bases from J, with 11 bases between. The CDR3 is 12 residues long. Per germline, CDR1 DFQATT and CDR2 SNEGSKA (reference sequence). The CDR3 is CSARTGLGELFF. For the CDR3, the DNA is TGCAGTGCTCGGACGGGGCTCGGGGAGCTGTTTTTT.

The table lists this clonotype with a count of one. The V gene is TRBV28, the J gene TRBJ2-1; no reliable D call. Germline V gene lookup returns CDR1 MDHEN and CDR2 SYDVKM. With 5 bases removed from V and 7 bases from J, the gap between germline ends came to 21 bases. The CDR3 is made up of 16 amino acids. The CDR3 spells CASSHKLSQVGNEQFF. The CDR3 nucleotides are TGTGCCAGCAGTCATAAACTCTCGCAAGTGGGTAATGAGCAGTTCTTC.

This sequence joins TRBV7-2 and TRBJ2-5; a possible D gene is TRBD1 (6 bases). This CDR3 contains 13 residues. The V gene lost 5 bases and the J gene lost 4 bases, with 11 bases spanning the gap. CDR1 and CDR2 from the germline V gene are SGHTA and FQGNSA. In DNA, the CDR3 is TGTGCCAGCAGCCAGGGACAATTAGAGACCCAGTACTTC. It translates to CASSQGQLETQYF.